These 23 T cell receptor beta chains came from one sample sequenced in a study of blood T cells in healthy people across ages. Alongside a J-beta primer mix, a sample-barcoded 5' primer served in a second PCR lasting about 7 to 12 cycles. TCRdb passed the 5' RACE reads through MiXCR, listing each CDR3 protein once. This sample has approximately 810,000 distinct CDR3 sequences, with 29% found just once. Input material: blood. Receptors were obtained from a woman at least 80 years old in good health.

The table lists this clonotype with a few counts. The chain carries TRBV11-2 and TRBJ1-2; TRBD1 matches 10 bases. Germline-derived CDR1 and CDR2 are SGHAT and FQNNGV. V lost 5 bases, J lost 8 bases, and 8 bases stayed unmatched. This CDR3 has 14 residues. The CDR3 is CASSIFDRGHGYTF. CDR3 nucleotide sequence: TGTGCCAGCAGCATATTCGACAGGGGGCACGGCTACACCTTC. The complete variable domain, with remaining parts taken from reference TRBV11-2 and TRBJ1-2, reads EAGVAQSPRYKIIEKRQSVAFWCNPISGHATLYWYQQILGQGPKLLIQFQNNGVVDDSQLPKDRFSAERLKGVDSTLKIQPAKLEDSAVYLCASSIFDRGHGYTFGSGTRLTVV.

The table lists this clonotype with many counts. The chain links TRBV11-3 to TRBJ2-3; 10 nucleotides align to TRBD2. Germline loops: CDR1 SGHNT, CDR2 YENEEA. The CDR3 has 15 amino acids. Trimming cost V 5 bases and J 0 bases; bases outside gene matches: 2. The CDR3: CASSPLAGSTDTQYF. In DNA form, the CDR3 reads TGTGCCAGCAGCCCACTAGCGGGGAGCACAGATACGCAGTATTTT.

This clonotype was detected many times. The V and J genes are TRBV7-2 and TRBJ2-3; D is ambiguous. CDR1 is SGHTA, CDR2 FQGNSA, per germline. The length of the CDR3 is 14 residues. Between the trimmed V and J ends, which lost 2 bases and 5 bases, there was a span of 11 bases. This CDR3 reads CASSLPGPLDTQYF. In DNA form, the CDR3 reads TGTGCCAGCAGCTTACCCGGCCCGTTAGATACGCAGTATTTT. Full variable domain (outside the CDR3, taken from reference TRBV7-2 and TRBJ2-3): GAGVSQSPSNKVTEKGKDVELRCDPISGHTALYWYRQSLGQGLEFLIYFQGNSAPDKSGLPSDRFSAERTGGSVSTLTIQRTQQEDSAVYLCASSLPGPLDTQYFGPGTRLTVL.

This sequence joins TRBV6-6 and TRBJ1-1; D call uncertain. The CDR3 is 12 residues long. CDR1 is MNHNY, CDR2 SVGAGI, per germline (reference sequence). The V and J ends lost 5 bases and 4 bases respectively, with 8 bases between them. The CDR3 region is CASSNGGTEAFF. DNA of the CDR3: TGTGCCAGCAGTAATGGCGGCACTGAAGCTTTCTTT.

As regards this clonotype: Possible read error: a much larger clone is one base away. J is TRBJ2-7 and V is TRBV6-1; 7 nucleotides match TRBD1. CDR3 length: 13 amino acids. From germline, CDR1 is MNHNS and CDR2 SASEGT. The CDR3 bases are TGTGCCAGCAGGGAAGGGACAGCCTACGAGCAGTACTTC. This sequence encodes CASREGTAYEQYF.

Note on this clonotype: A much more abundant neighbour one base away suggests this may be a read error. The genes are TRBV15 and TRBJ2-1; D might be TRBD1 (6 bases). Germline V CDR1 and CDR2: LNHNV, YYDKDF (reference sequence). This CDR3 has 17 residues. The CDR3 DNA follows: TGTACCACCAGCAGAGAGAGAACGGACAGTTTCTACAATGAGCAGTTCTTC. Translated, it gives CTTSRERTDSFYNEQFF. The full variable domain, in which reference TRBV15 and TRBJ2-1 provide the parts outside the CDR3, is DAMVIQNPRYQVTQFGKPVTLSCSQTLNHNVMYWYQQKSSQAPKLLFHYYDKDFNNEADTPDNFQSRRPNTSFCFLDIRSPGLGDTAMYLCTTSRERTDSFYNEQFFGPGTRLTVL.

The table lists this clonotype with many counts. This chain uses TRBV6-6 with TRBJ2-5; TRBD2 aligns across 7 bases. Germline CDR1 is MNHNY and CDR2 is SVGAGI (reference sequence). The ends lost 6 bases at V and 4 bases at J; junction bases unmatched: 8. CDR3 size: 14 residues. CDR3 region: CASRWGGGGETQYF. Here the CDR3 DNA reads TGTGCCAGCAGGTGGGGGGGAGGTGGAGAGACCCAGTACTTC.

This clonotype occurred many times. The chain carries TRBV24-1 and TRBJ2-6, with no clear D. Germline CDR1 reads KGHDR; CDR2 reads SFDVKD. The V end was cut by 7 bases, the J end by 4 bases, with 7 bases between. This CDR3 has 13 amino acids. The CDR3 DNA reads as TGTGCCACCAGGGGGTCCGGGGCCAACGTCCTGACTTTC. It encodes CATRGSGANVLTF.

This clonotype was seen at least ten times. The V call is TRBV7-2, the J call TRBJ2-1; 10 nucleotides align to TRBD2. The V and J ends lost 1 base and 4 bases, in that order; junction bases with no gene match: 7. The germline V gene has CDR1 SGHTA and CDR2 FQGNSA. CDR3 length: 17 residues. Here the CDR3 DNA reads TGTGCCAGCAGCTTAGATCCTAGCGGGGGAGCGTACAATGAGCAGTTCTTC. It codes for CASSLDPSGGAYNEQFF.

This clonotype was seen at least ten times. The gene calls are TRBV7-6 and TRBJ2-1, with D maybe TRBD1 (6 bases). Germline-derived CDR1 and CDR2 are SGHVS and FNYEAQ. The CDR3 covers 13 residues. Between the trimmed V and J ends, which lost 1 base and 12 bases, there was a span of 13 bases. The CDR3 here is CASSLGGPGVQFF. The CDR3 DNA reads as TGTGCCAGCAGCTTAGGGGGGCCTGGGGTGCAGTTCTTC.

A word on this clonotype: Relative to the germline gene, one junction end is altered; a read error may explain this. The gene calls are TRBV18 and TRBJ2-3, with D possibly TRBD2 on 5 matching bases. Germline CDR1 and CDR2: KGHSH and LQKENI. CDR3 size: 13 residues. As DNA, the CDR3 is TGTGCCAGCTCACCAAAGGACTCAGATACGCGGTATTTT. Its protein product is CASSPKDSDTRYF.

This chain uses TRBV5-1 with TRBJ2-7; a possible D gene is TRBD1 (6 bases). The CDR3 is made up of 16 amino acids. Germline loops: CDR1 SGHRS, CDR2 YFSETQ. The V end was cut by 0 bases, the J end by 1 base, with 14 bases between. The CDR3 loop reads CASSLAPLGASYEQYF. CDR3 sequence (DNA): TGCGCCAGCAGCTTGGCCCCCCTGGGGGCTTCCTACGAGCAGTACTTC.

The CDR3 nucleotides read TGTGCCAGCAGCGTAGCCGAAACAGGGTTAGGCACTGAAGCTTTCTTT. This codes for CASSVAETGLGTEAFF. This chain links TRBV9 with TRBJ1-1; possibly TRBD1 for D (6 bases). The CDR3 is 16 residues long. Looked up from germline, CDR1 is SGDLS and CDR2 is YYNGEE. Trimming stripped 0 bases from V and 4 bases from J, with 16 bases between.

This clonotype was counted a few times. This may come from a read error, since a much larger clone is one base off. The rearrangement joins TRBV7-9 to TRBJ2-1; tentatively, D is TRBD2 (6 bases). The germline CDR1 and CDR2 sequences are SEHNR and FQNEAQ (reference sequence). Trimming cost V 5 bases and J 3 bases, with 14 bases left between them. The CDR3 length is 15 residues. The CDR3 DNA reads TGTGCCAGCAGCAGGGAGGAGCGGTTCTACAATGAGCAGTTCTTC. Translated, it gives CASSREERFYNEQFF.

This clonotype was observed many times. The V and J genes are TRBV7-2 and TRBJ1-2; 8 bases are shared with TRBD1. There are 14 residues in the CDR3. The V gene end was trimmed by 5 bases and the J gene end by 8 bases; junction bases not matched to a gene: 10. Germline V gives CDR1 SGHTA, CDR2 FQGNSA. CDR3 nucleotides: TGTGCCAGCAGCCAATCAGGGGGCTTTGACGGCTACACCTTC. Protein product: CASSQSGGFDGYTF.

Of note for this clonotype: A much larger clonotype is one base distant, so this may be a read error. The chain is built from TRBV6-2 or TRBV6-3 and TRBJ2-3; D is unclear. CDR1 MNHEY and CDR2 SVGEGT come from the germline V gene. The CDR3 contains 13 residues. CDR3: CAGSYEWSDTQYF. For the CDR3, the DNA is TGTGCCGGCAGTTACGAGTGGTCAGATACGCAGTATTTT.

Concerning this clonotype: A much larger clone differs by one base, so this may be a read error. The gene calls are TRBV7-2 and TRBJ2-4; D call uncertain. The CDR3 length is 12 residues. Trimming cost V 1 base and J 9 bases, with 7 bases left between them. Germline V gene lookup returns CDR1 SGHTA and CDR2 FQGNSA. CDR3 bases: TGTGCCAGCAGCTTAGGAGCGCGCATTCAGTACTTC. The encoded protein is CASSLGARIQYF.

Only a few counts were recorded for this clonotype. This chain uses TRBV30 with TRBJ1-2; D gene uncertain. The germline CDR1 and CDR2 sequences are GTSNPN and SVGIG (reference sequence). The CDR3 contains 15 residues. Between the trimmed V and J ends, which lost 2 bases and 1 base, there was a span of 14 bases. The CDR3 protein is CAWSPRGLINYGYTF. The DNA for the CDR3 is TGTGCCTGGAGTCCCCGTGGACTGATTAACTATGGCTACACCTTC. Using reference TRBV30 and TRBJ1-2 for the parts outside the CDR3, the full variable domain is SQTIHQWPATLVQPVGSPLSLECTVEGTSNPNLYWYRQAAGRGLQLLFYSVGIGQISSEVPQNLSASRPQDRQFILSSKKLLLSDSGFYLCAWSPRGLINYGYTFGSGTRLTVV.

This clonotype was seen many times. CDR3 sequence (DNA): TGCAGTGCTAGCCGGCAGACTTATGGCTACACCTTC. This sequence encodes CSASRQTYGYTF. The chain recombines TRBV20-1 with TRBJ1-2; D is unclear. Per germline, CDR1 DFQATT and CDR2 SNEGSKA (reference sequence). The CDR3 has 12 residues. V lost 3 bases to trimming and J lost 5 bases, with 10 bases between them.

The CDR3 DNA is TGCAGTGCTAACGAGCAGAGGAACACTGAAGCTTTCTTT. This codes for CSANEQRNTEAFF. The genes are TRBV20-1 and TRBJ1-1; D is undetermined. V lost 4 bases, J lost 1 base, and 10 bases lay in between. The CDR3 is made up of 13 amino acids. Germline V gene data show CDR1 as DFQATT and CDR2 as SNEGSKA (reference sequence).

At least ten counts were recorded for this clonotype. The chain recombines TRBV6-5 with TRBJ2-7, with D possibly being TRBD1 (5 bases). The germline CDR1 and CDR2 sequences are MNHEY and SVGAGI. The length of the CDR3 is 14 residues. V lost 5 bases and J 1 base, leaving 12 bases between the germline ends. The CDR3 sequence: CASSPQGQSYEQYF. The CDR3 DNA reads TGTGCCAGCAGTCCCCAGGGCCAGTCCTACGAGCAGTACTTC.

This clonotype has at least ten counts. V and J are TRBV10-1 and TRBJ2-1, with D possibly TRBD2 on 5 matching bases. Trimming pared 0 bases from V and 3 bases from J, leaving 9 bases between. This CDR3 contains 15 residues. Germline V gives CDR1 WNHNN, CDR2 SYGVQD (reference sequence). CDR3: CASSESSAGYNEQFF. The CDR3 DNA follows: TGCGCCAGCAGTGAGTCCTCGGCGGGCTACAATGAGCAGTTCTTC.

This clonotype was seen more than once but under ten times. V is TRBV12-3 or TRBV12-4 and J is TRBJ1-1, with D hard to call. CDR3 length: 13 amino acids. V lost 0 bases and J lost 6, with 8 bases in between. CDR3 bases: TGTGCCAGCAGTTTAGCGCTGGTCTCTGAAGCTTTCTTT. This encodes CASSLALVSEAFF.